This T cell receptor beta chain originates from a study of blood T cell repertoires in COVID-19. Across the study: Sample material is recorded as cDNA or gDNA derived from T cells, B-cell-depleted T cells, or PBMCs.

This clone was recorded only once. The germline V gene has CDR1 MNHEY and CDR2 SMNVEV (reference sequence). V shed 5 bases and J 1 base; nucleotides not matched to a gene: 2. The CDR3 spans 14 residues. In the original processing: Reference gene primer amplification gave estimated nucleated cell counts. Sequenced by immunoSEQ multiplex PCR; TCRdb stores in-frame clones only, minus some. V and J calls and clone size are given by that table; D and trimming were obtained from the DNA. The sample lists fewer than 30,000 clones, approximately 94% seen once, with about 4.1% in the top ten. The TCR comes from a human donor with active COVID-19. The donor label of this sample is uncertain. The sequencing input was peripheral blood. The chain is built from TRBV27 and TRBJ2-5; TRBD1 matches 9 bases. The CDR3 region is CASSTDRGQETQYF. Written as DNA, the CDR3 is TGTGCCAGCAGTACGGACAGGGGCCAAGAGACCCAGTACTTC.